The entry below gives a single T cell receptor (beta chain) sequence along with its context. The source of the sample is a study of blood T cell repertoires in COVID-19. Whole-study context: From T cells, B-cell-depleted T cells, or PBMCs came the material, which was cDNA or gDNA.

The CDR3 loop spans 14 amino acids. Deletions cut 0 bases from V and 9 bases from J, with 13 bases between. The germline V gene has CDR1 SGHKS and CDR2 YYEKEE (reference sequence). Those who participated ranged in age from about 18 to 95 years and resided in about two dozen US areas. The study assigned cohorts using participant-reported clinical history. Authors' analysis steps: Reference gene primer amplification yielded estimated nucleated cell counts. Measured with immunoSEQ multiplex PCR; TCRdb has only the in-frame clones, and not every one. From that table come the V and J calls and clone size; the DNA was used to work out D and trimming. This sample has about 200,000 clones, with around 92% found just once.

The V call is TRBV5-5, the J call TRBJ1-5, with D possibly being TRBD1 (6 bases). The sample comprised PBMCs or T cells enriched from blood (not recorded which). The receptor was isolated from a woman in her 30s with acute COVID-19. The CDR3 DNA follows: TGTGCCAGCAGCTTGGTAGGGGGAGAGCGGCCCCAGCATTTT. Protein product: CASSLVGGERPQHF.